This T cell receptor beta chain derives from a study of blood T cells in healthy people across ages. Next came a second PCR, run for about 6 to 12 cycles, which used a sample-barcoded 5' primer along with a J-beta primer mix. One entry per CDR3 protein results from TCRdb running MiXCR on the 5' RACE reads. The sample has over 600,000 distinct CDR3 sequences, just over 55% seen once. CDR1 and CDR2 from the germline V gene are MNHEY and SVGAGI. The CDR3 extends over 15 amino acids. Trimming at V came to 0 bases and at J to 5 bases, leaving 3 bases not matched to a gene. This clonotype occurred a few times.

The gene calls are TRBV6-5 and TRBJ2-3; 9 nucleotides align to TRBD1. This clonotype originated in a man in his forties or fifties in good health. The sequencing sample was made of blood. CDR3 sequence (DNA): TGTGCCAGCAGTTACTCGGACAGGGGATTAGATACGCAGTATTTT. Encoded protein: CASSYSDRGLDTQYF.